This passage covers 21 T cell receptor beta chains from one sample sequenced in a study of response to subunit inactivated influenza vaccine. MiXCR, run by TCRdb on the RT-PCR reads, gives a single entry per CDR3 protein. This table holds hundreds of thousands of distinct CDR3 sequences, roughly 20% found once. The sample was PBMCs from blood, taken roughly 5 days after vaccination. The source is a man between 45 and 60 years old who received an inactivated influenza vaccine.

This clonotype was counted between two and nine times. The chain carries TRBV24-1 and TRBJ2-1, with D possibly being TRBD1 (7 bases). This CDR3 has 16 residues. CDR1 is KGHDR and CDR2 is SFDVKD in the germline V gene. V lost 4 bases and J lost 1, with 13 bases in between. CDR3 in DNA: TGTGCCACCAGTGACCAGGGGGGATATTCCTACAATGAGCAGTTCTTC. Translated, it gives CATSDQGGYSYNEQFF.

The V and J genes are TRBV20-1 and TRBJ1-1; a weak D match, TRBD1 (5 bases). Trimming stripped 7 bases from V and 3 bases from J, with 9 bases between. The germline CDR1 and CDR2 sequences are DFQATT and SNEGSKA (reference sequence). This CDR3 contains 11 residues. The CDR3 protein is CSVPGYTEAFF. The CDR3 DNA reads TGCAGTGTACCAGGGTACACTGAAGCTTTCTTT.

This clonotype was detected a few times. This chain links TRBV27 with TRBJ1-4; D is unclear. The germline CDR1 and CDR2 sequences are MNHEY and SMNVEV (reference sequence). This CDR3 is 15 amino acids long. Trimming removed 5 bases at V and 0 bases at J, with 10 bases between. The CDR3 reads CASSGYGATNEKLFF. CDR3 coding DNA: TGTGCCAGCAGTGGATACGGAGCAACTAATGAAAAACTGTTTTTT.

This rearrangement joins TRBV5-1 to TRBJ2-5; no reliable D call. The germline CDR1 and CDR2 sequences are SGHRS and YFSETQ. The V gene lost 5 bases and the J gene lost 3 bases, with 8 bases spanning the gap. The CDR3 is 12 residues long. The CDR3 reads CASRDPKETQYF. The DNA for the CDR3 is TGCGCCAGCAGGGATCCGAAAGAGACCCAGTACTTC. The whole variable domain, remainder taken from reference TRBV5-1 and TRBJ2-5, is KAGVTQTPRYLIKTRGQQVTLSCSPISGHRSVSWYQQTPGQGLQFLFEYFSETQRNKGNFPGRFSGRQFSNSRSEMNVSTLELGDSALYLCASRDPKETQYFGPGTRLLVL.

To note about this clonotype: The germline gene is not matched at one end of the junction; a read error may be the cause. J is TRBJ2-7 and V is TRBV14; possible D gene TRBD2, 5 bases. This CDR3 comprises 15 residues. CDR1 is SGHDN and CDR2 is FVKESK in the germline V gene. The CDR3 sequence is CASIQIGLKAYEQYF. The CDR3 DNA reads as TGTGCCAGCATCCAAATTGGACTGAAAGCTTACGAGCAGTACTTC.

This chain connects TRBV5-1 to TRBJ2-3; 10 nucleotides match TRBD2. The CDR3 spans 19 residues. Germline V CDR1 and CDR2: SGHRS, YFSETQ. Germline trimming cut 1 base from V and 3 bases from J; bases unmatched to any gene: 14. CDR3 region: CASSLYRAGGPTSTDTQYF. The CDR3 DNA is TGCGCCAGCAGCTTGTATAGAGCGGGGGGGCCGACGTCTACAGATACGCAGTATTTT.

The V gene is TRBV5-1, the J gene TRBJ2-7, with D hard to call. Trimming stripped 1 base from V and 0 bases from J, with 14 bases between. This CDR3 region has 16 residues. CDR1 is SGHRS and CDR2 is YFSETQ in the germline V gene. CDR3 protein: CASSLSFLASSYEQYF. The CDR3, as DNA: TGCGCCAGCAGCTTGAGTTTTCTGGCAAGCTCCTACGAGCAGTACTTC.

J is TRBJ2-7 and V is TRBV7-2; 8 nucleotides agree with TRBD1. The V segment lost 0 bases and the J segment 9 bases; nucleotides outside the gene matches: 10. Germline CDR1 SGHTA, CDR2 FQGNSA. The CDR3 is made up of 15 amino acids. This CDR3 reads CASSLAGDRPSGQYF. As DNA, the CDR3 is TGTGCCAGCAGCTTAGCTGGGGACAGGCCCTCAGGGCAGTACTTC.

This clonotype has just a few counts. CDR3 nucleotide sequence: TGTGCCAGCAGCTTCTCGGGACAGTCCATTCAGTACTTC. Its protein is CASSFSGQSIQYF. The gene calls are TRBV7-6 and TRBJ2-4; 7 nucleotides match TRBD1. This CDR3 is built from 13 residues. Trimming at V came to 3 bases and at J to 9 bases, leaving 5 bases not matched to a gene. From germline, CDR1 is SGHVS and CDR2 FNYEAQ.

In this sample, this clonotype turned up a few times. V and J are TRBV6-1 and TRBJ1-6; D call uncertain. CDR1 MNHNS and CDR2 SASEGT come from the germline V gene. The CDR3 spans 13 residues. V was trimmed by 3 bases and J by 7 bases, leaving 7 bases between them. CDR3 region: CASSDLENSPLHF. DNA of the CDR3: TGTGCCAGCAGTGACCTAGAAAATTCACCCCTCCACTTT.

The chain joins TRBV7-6 to TRBJ2-5; TRBD2 might be the D (6 bases). Germline-derived CDR1 and CDR2 are SGHVS and FNYEAQ. Trimming took 1 base from V and 5 from J, leaving 23 bases between them. CDR3 length: 18 amino acids. CDR3 sequence: CASSLGAGGDDWGETQYF. For the CDR3, the DNA is TGTGCCAGCAGCTTAGGGGCTGGCGGGGACGACTGGGGCGAGACCCAGTACTTC. The entire variable domain, with the rest obtained from reference TRBV7-6 and TRBJ2-5, is as follows: GAGVSQSPRYKVTKRGQDVALRCDPISGHVSLYWYRQALGQGPEFLTYFNYEAQQDKSGLPNDRFSAERPEGSISTLTIQRTEQRDSAMYRCASSLGAGGDDWGETQYFGPGTRLLVL.

This clonotype was detected a few times. The chain joins TRBV5-1 to TRBJ2-2; 9 bases match TRBD1. CDR3 length equals 16 residues. In germline, CDR1 is SGHRS, CDR2 YFSETQ. V shed 3 bases, J shed 4 bases, and the junction held 7 bases outside the gene matches. The CDR3 coding sequence is TGCGCCAGCAGCTCATCCGGGGACAGGGTCACCGGGGAGCTGTTTTTT. This gives the protein CASSSSGDRVTGELFF.

This clonotype appeared a few times. The rearrangement joins TRBV29-1 to TRBJ2-1, with TRBD2 matching over 10 bases. Germline trimming cut 5 bases from V and 12 bases from J; bases unmatched to any gene: 13. The germline CDR1 and CDR2 sequences are SQVTM and ANQGSEA. The CDR3 covers 14 residues. The CDR3 bases are TGCAGCGTTTCTGGGGCTAGCGGGAGTAGGGGGCAGTTCTTC. Its translation: CSVSGASGSRGQFF.

In its sample, this clonotype was seen a few times. J is TRBJ2-7 and V is TRBV7-8; no firm D call. CDR1 and CDR2 (germline): SGHVS, FQNEAQ. Trimming took off 0 bases at V and 2 bases at J, with 11 bases between the two ends. The CDR3 runs to 15 residues. The CDR3 protein is CASSLAGGVAYEQYF. The CDR3 bases are TGTGCCAGCAGCTTAGCAGGTGGCGTAGCCTACGAGCAGTACTTC.

This chain uses TRBV20-1 with TRBJ2-5; 10 bases fit TRBD1. The CDR3 consists of 16 residues. The germline gives CDR1 DFQATT, CDR2 SNEGSKA (reference sequence). The V segment lost 3 bases and the J segment 2 bases; nucleotides outside the gene matches: 9. The CDR3 DNA reads TGCAGTGCTAGGGTTTCCGGGACAGGGGTTCAAGAGACCCAGTACTTC. Protein sequence: CSARVSGTGVQETQYF.

This clonotype was seen a few times. The V and J genes are TRBV29-1 and TRBJ2-3, with D unclear. The ends were cut back, 6 bases at V and 0 bases at J, with 10 bases in the middle. Germline lookup yields CDR1 SQVTM and CDR2 ANQGSEA. The CDR3 sequence is 13 residues long. The CDR3: CSVQPGSTDTQYF. The CDR3 coding sequence is TGCAGCGTGCAACCTGGCAGCACAGATACGCAGTATTTT.

This clonotype has a handful of counts. The chain combines TRBV20-1 with TRBJ1-2, with 10 bases that match TRBD1. V lost 3 bases to trimming and J lost 4 bases; unmatched junction nucleotides: 5. This CDR3 is 14 amino acids long. Germline CDR1 DFQATT, CDR2 SNEGSKA (reference sequence). This chain's CDR3 is CSASGQGVSYGYTF. CDR3 coding DNA: TGCAGTGCTAGCGGACAGGGGGTCTCCTATGGCTACACCTTC.

V usage is TRBV5-1 and J usage is TRBJ1-4; D is uncertain. The V end was cut by 3 bases, the J end by 4 bases, with 10 bases between. The CDR3 loop spans 14 amino acids. Germline V CDR1 and CDR2: SGHRS, YFSETQ. This CDR3 is CASSSGRSNEKLFF. The CDR3 coding sequence is TGCGCCAGCAGCTCAGGACGGAGTAATGAAAAACTGTTTTTT.

A few counts support this clonotype. Just one base apart from a much larger clone, this may be a read error. The chain employs TRBV11-2 and TRBJ1-1, with D uncertain. The CDR3 runs 13 residues. Germline CDR1 SGHAT, CDR2 FQNNGV. Trimming took 1 base from V and 4 from J, leaving 7 bases between them. CDR3 protein: CASSLGRSTEAFF. CDR3 sequence (DNA): TGTGCCAGCAGCTTAGGGAGGAGCACTGAAGCTTTCTTT. Variable domain in full (rest from reference TRBV11-2 and TRBJ1-1): EAGVAQSPRYKIIEKRQSVAFWCNPISGHATLYWYQQILGQGPKLLIQFQNNGVVDDSQLPKDRFSAERLKGVDSTLKIQPAKLEDSAVYLCASSLGRSTEAFFGQGTRLTVV.

V is TRBV5-5 and J is TRBJ2-7; D is possibly TRBD2 (7 bases). Germline CDR1 is SGHKS and CDR2 is YYEKEE (reference sequence). This CDR3 contains 15 residues. The V and J ends lost 2 bases and 0 bases respectively, with 12 bases between them. CDR3 sequence (DNA): TGTGCCAGCAGCTTTGAGGCGGGGGCCTCCTACGAGCAGTACTTC. Its protein product is CASSFEAGASYEQYF.

The rearrangement joins TRBV12-3 or TRBV12-4 to TRBJ2-7; D may match TRBD1 or TRBD2 (5 bases each). Between the trimmed V and J ends, which lost 5 bases and 5 bases, there was a span of 19 bases. CDR3 size: 15 residues. CDR3 residues: CASSIDGDGADEQYF. The DNA of the CDR3 is TGTGCCAGCAGTATAGACGGGGACGGGGCGGACGAGCAGTACTTC.